This passage covers 21 T cell receptor beta chains from one sample sequenced in a study of shared clonotypes between healthy human individuals (dated by TCRdb to the early 2020s). For the CD8 naive samples, CD45RO-negative cells were positively selected for CCR7, yielding a CD45RA+CCR7+ population from which TemRA cells were excluded. Libraries were prepared through the immunoSEQ multiplex PCR assay. Not all clones reach the TCRdb copy of this immuneACCESS table, which keeps in-frame sequences only. Checked studies attribute under half of the gap to unresolved V genes and leave the rest unexplained. A total of fewer than 800,000 clones appear in this sample, roughly 94% of them only once. The ten biggest clones cover about 24% of the sample. Sequencing input: naive CD8+ T cells sorted from blood. According to the study, the label for this sample's cell subset or site signals: CD45RA+CCR7+. These receptor sequences come from a man aged 30-40 years in good health.

This chain uses TRBV11-2 with TRBJ2-3; D perhaps matches TRBD2 (6 bases). CDR3 length: 15 residues. The germline V gene has CDR1 SGHAT and CDR2 FQNNGV. Trimming cost V 3 bases and J 2 bases, with 12 bases left between them. CDR3 residues: CASSFGRDFTDTQYF. The CDR3 nucleotides read TGTGCCAGCAGCTTTGGCAGGGACTTCACAGATACGCAGTATTTT.

This chain's CDR3 is CSVTIVGANTGELFF. Here the CDR3 DNA reads TGCAGCGTTACTATAGTCGGGGCGAACACCGGGGAGCTGTTTTTT. The gene calls are TRBV29-1 and TRBJ2-2, with a weak D call TRBD2 (5 bases). The CDR3 has 15 residues. Trimming removed 5 bases at V and 0 bases at J, with 13 bases between. CDR1 and CDR2 (germline): SQVTM, ANQGSEA.

The chain is built from TRBV7-6 and TRBJ1-4; D is uncertain. The CDR3 sequence is 15 residues long. Germline lookup yields CDR1 SGHVS and CDR2 FNYEAQ. V was pared by 4 bases and J by 6 bases, with 15 bases between. The CDR3 coding sequence is TGTGCCAGCAGCTCCCCTGGTCTTGAGCATGAAAAACTGTTTTTT. This codes for CASSSPGLEHEKLFF.

The V and J genes are TRBV29-1 and TRBJ2-7; D is perhaps TRBD2 (6 bases). Germline V CDR1 and CDR2: SQVTM, ANQGSEA. This CDR3 has 13 residues. The ends were cut back, 2 bases at V and 6 bases at J, with 14 bases in the middle. CDR3 amino acids: CSVENLRSGEQYF. The CDR3 DNA is TGCAGCGTTGAAAATTTGCGTAGCGGCGAGCAGTACTTC.

This chain uses TRBV28 with TRBJ1-5; D is unresolved. The CDR3 is 18 residues long. CDR1 and CDR2 from the germline V gene are MDHEN and SYDVKM. V lost 5 bases to trimming and J lost 0 bases, with 20 bases between them. CDR3 sequence (DNA): TGTGCCAGCAGTCCCATCCCCGGAGGGAATAATAGCAATCAGCCCCAGCATTTT. Residues: CASSPIPGGNNSNQPQHF.

A remark on this clone: Other DNA sequences within the sample encode an identical CDR3. The V call is TRBV7-9, the J call TRBJ2-7; D could derive from TRBD1 or TRBD2 (5 bases each). In germline, CDR1 is SEHNR, CDR2 FQNEAQ (reference sequence). V lost 5 bases and J lost 3, with 11 bases in between. This CDR3 is 13 amino acids long. CDR3 nucleotides: TGTGCCAGCAGCGCACGGGACCGCTACGAGCAGTACTTC. Its translation: CASSARDRYEQYF.

The V and J genes are TRBV4-1 and TRBJ1-1, with a weak D call TRBD1 (5 bases). The CDR3 contains 15 residues. V dropped 3 bases and J dropped 5 bases, with 16 bases sitting between them. CDR1 is MGHRA, CDR2 YSYEKL, per germline. CDR3 DNA: TGCGCCAGCAGCCAGGCGGGACTCTTGGAAACTGAAGCTTTCTTT. Protein product: CASSQAGLLETEAFF.

This chain links TRBV10-3 with TRBJ2-7; TRBD1 matches 8 bases. From germline, CDR1 is ENHRY and CDR2 SYGVKD. The CDR3 extends over 17 amino acids. Trimming took 3 bases from V and 0 from J; bases not matched to a gene: 10. CDR3 in amino acids: CAISDMYRGSDSYEQYF. CDR3 bases: TGTGCCATCAGTGACATGTACAGGGGGTCCGACTCCTACGAGCAGTACTTC.

The rearrangement uses TRBV28 and TRBJ2-3; D uncertain. Deletions cut 6 bases from V and 0 bases from J, with 10 bases between. Per the germline V gene, CDR1 is MDHEN and CDR2 is SYDVKM. The CDR3 loop spans 14 amino acids. The CDR3 reads CASSPALSTDTQYF. The CDR3 DNA follows: TGTGCCAGCAGCCCAGCCCTTAGCACAGATACGCAGTATTTT.

CDR3 nucleotides: TGTGCCAGCAGCTCCGGGACTCAACACGGGGAGCTGTTTTTT. As protein: CASSSGTQHGELFF. This chain connects TRBV27 to TRBJ2-2, with D maybe TRBD2 (6 bases). The CDR3 sequence is 14 residues long. The germline CDR1 and CDR2 sequences are MNHEY and SMNVEV (reference sequence). V lost 6 bases and J lost 7, with 15 bases in between.

The rearrangement joins TRBV4-1 to TRBJ2-1; 12 bases line up with TRBD1. V trimming: 1 base; J trimming: 0 bases; junction bases outside the gene matches: 10. In germline, CDR1 is MGHRA, CDR2 YSYEKL. The CDR3 is made up of 20 amino acids. As DNA, the CDR3 is TGCGCCAGCAGCCAAGTGGGGACAGGGGGCGATTTAACCTCCTACAATGAGCAGTTCTTC. Translated, it gives CASSQVGTGGDLTSYNEQFF.

The chain uses TRBV4-1 and TRBJ2-7; 9 nucleotides align to TRBD2. The CDR3 loop spans 15 amino acids. V shed 4 bases and J 5 bases; nucleotides not matched to a gene: 9. CDR1 MGHRA and CDR2 YSYEKL come from the germline V gene. The DNA of the CDR3 is TGCGCCAGCAGCCCTTCGAGCGGGAGGATCGACGAGCAGTACTTC. Its translation is CASSPSSGRIDEQYF.

The rearrangement uses TRBV7-9 and TRBJ1-2, with 10 nucleotides matching TRBD1. The CDR3 is made up of 16 amino acids. The V gene end was trimmed by 5 bases and the J gene end by 4 bases; junction bases not matched to a gene: 10. Germline CDR1 and CDR2: SEHNR and FQNEAQ (reference sequence). CDR3: CASSPGQGFGSYGYTF. The CDR3 nucleotides read TGTGCCAGCAGCCCGGGACAGGGGTTTGGGAGCTATGGCTACACCTTC.

The chain is built from TRBV29-1 and TRBJ1-3; tentative D call: TRBD1 (5 bases). CDR1 is SQVTM and CDR2 is ANQGSEA in the germline V gene. The length of the CDR3 is 13 residues. V lost 3 bases, J lost 4 bases, and 10 bases lay in between. This chain's CDR3 is CSVETVGGNTIYF. The CDR3 nucleotides are TGCAGCGTTGAGACAGTTGGAGGAAACACCATATATTTT. Together with reference TRBV29-1 and TRBJ1-3, the CDR3 gives the full variable domain: SAVISQKPSRDICQRGTSLTIQCQVDSQVTMMFWYRQQPGQSLTLIATANQGSEATYESGFVIDKFPISRPNLTFSTLTVSNMSPEDSSIYLCSVETVGGNTIYFGEGSWLTVV.

The chain links TRBV28 to TRBJ2-7; the match to TRBD1 covers 7 bases. From germline, CDR1 is MDHEN and CDR2 SYDVKM. The trim removed 1 base at V and 4 bases at J, leaving 16 bases unmatched. The CDR3 has 18 amino acids. The CDR3, as DNA: TGTGCCAGCAGTTTATATTTTGGGACCGGGACAGAGTCTTACGAGCAGTACTTC. Translated, it gives CASSLYFGTGTESYEQYF.

The chain is built from TRBV7-9 and TRBJ1-4, with 7 nucleotides matching TRBD1. Germline-derived CDR1 and CDR2 are SEHNR and FQNEAQ (reference sequence). This CDR3 comprises 17 residues. Trimming took 0 bases from V and 3 from J; bases not matched to a gene: 7. Here the CDR3 DNA reads TGTGCCAGCAGCTTAGCCGTGGCAGGGGGTGCTAATGAAAAACTGTTTTTT. It codes for CASSLAVAGGANEKLFF. Together with reference TRBV7-9 and TRBJ1-4, the CDR3 gives the full variable domain: DTGVSQNPRHKITKRGQNVTFRCDPISEHNRLYWYRQTLGQGPEFLTYFQNEAQLEKSRLLSDRFSAERPKGSFSTLEIQRTEQGDSAMYLCASSLAVAGGANEKLFFGSGTQLSVL.

The rearrangement joins TRBV29-1 to TRBJ2-7, with unresolved D. Trimming removed 7 bases from V and 3 bases from J, with 16 bases in between. This CDR3 spans 13 amino acids. CDR1 SQVTM and CDR2 ANQGSEA come from the germline V gene. The CDR3 spells CSAKGNSDYEQYF. The DNA for the CDR3 is TGCAGCGCCAAGGGTAATTCGGACTACGAGCAGTACTTC.

In this sample, this clone turned up once. DNA for the CDR3: TGTGCCAGCAGAACGACAGGGATCACTGAAGCTTTCTTT. Amino acid sequence: CASRTTGITEAFF. This chain joins TRBV7-9 and TRBJ1-1; TRBD1 matches 7 bases. CDR1 is SEHNR and CDR2 is FQNEAQ in the germline V gene (reference sequence). CDR3 length: 13 residues. V lost 6 bases to trimming and J lost 4 bases; unmatched junction nucleotides: 5. The complete variable domain, with remaining parts taken from reference TRBV7-9 and TRBJ1-1, reads DTGVSQNPRHKITKRGQNVTFRCDPISEHNRLYWYRQTLGQGPEFLTYFQNEAQLEKSRLLSDRFSAERPKGSFSTLEIQRTEQGDSAMYLCASRTTGITEAFFGQGTRLTVV.

Here the CDR3 DNA reads TGCGCCAGCAGCCAACAACCTGGGGTAGGAGGATTCTACGAGCAGTACTTC. Residues: CASSQQPGVGGFYEQYF. The gene calls are TRBV4-1 and TRBJ2-7; D may be TRBD2 (5 bases). CDR3 length equals 17 residues. V was shortened by 2 bases and J by 3 bases, with 20 bases between the two germline ends. Germline CDR1 is MGHRA and CDR2 is YSYEKL.

The V gene is TRBV11-2, the J gene TRBJ2-7, with D unresolved. In germline, CDR1 is SGHAT, CDR2 FQNNGV. V shed 4 bases and J shed 5 bases, with 15 bases lying between them. The CDR3 spans 14 residues. CDR3 protein: CASSSDLFSHEQYF. CDR3 DNA sequence: TGTGCCAGCAGCTCGGATCTCTTCAGCCACGAGCAGTACTTC.

J is TRBJ2-5 and V is TRBV29-1, with D maybe TRBD2 (6 bases). Per germline, CDR1 SQVTM and CDR2 ANQGSEA. The CDR3 sequence is 16 residues long. The V end was cut by 0 bases, the J end by 1 base, with 15 bases between. CDR3 sequence: CSVEEPSGLFQETQYF. Written as DNA, the CDR3 is TGCAGCGTTGAAGAACCCAGCGGGCTTTTCCAAGAGACCCAGTACTTC.